This TCR beta chain appears in the sequencing data of a study of kidney transplant recipient with SARS-CoV-2 infection. MiXCR was run by TCRdb on the reads, yielding one entry per CDR3 protein. The data contain approximately 250,000 distinct CDR3 sequences, roughly 26% of them singletons. Ten or more counts support this clonotype. The ends were cut back, 5 bases at V and 2 bases at J, with 15 bases in the middle. The CDR3 extends over 15 amino acids. This sequence joins TRBV23-1 and TRBJ2-5; D is possibly TRBD1 or TRBD2 (5 bases each). TRBV23-1 is assigned to the ORF class and has an uncertain function. The sequence was obtained from a male patient aged 25 to 39 who had COVID-19 and was a kidney transplant recipient. Some of these T cells may belong to the graft donor. The starting material was a blood sample, obtained at baseline and on roughly day 110 from a kidney transplant recipient. CDR3 nucleotide sequence: TGCGCCAGCAGTTGGCCGGGACGGGGTCAAGAGACCCAGTACTTC. Translation gives CASSWPGRGQETQYF.